Listed below are T cell receptor beta chains from one sample, sequenced in a study of blood T cell repertoires in COVID-19. Profiled with immunoSEQ multiplex PCR; TCRdb holds only in-frame clones, not every one. The sample has around 130,000 clones; 60% to 80% are singletons. Sequenced material: peripheral blood. The source is a human donor in a cohort sampled during active COVID-19. CDR3s include the opening cysteine and the closing phenylalanine or tryptophan. A D gene is named only where the DNA matches it firmly. A row's size may be missing; if present it is once, few, many or a size class.

clone size,V gene,D gene,J gene,CDR3 protein,CDR3 DNA
.,TRBV10-3,.,TRBJ1-5,CAISESAILESNQPQHF,TGTGCCATCAGTGAGTCGGCCATCCTAGAAAGCAATCAGCCCCAGCATTTT
.,TRBV3-1/TRBV3-2,TRBD1,TRBJ1-2,CASSPRDRIVNYGYTF,TGTGCCAGCAGCCCCCGGGACAGGATAGTTAACTATGGCTACACCTTC
.,TRBV6-1,.,TRBJ1-6,CASSEGGLNSPLHF,TGTGCCAGCAGTGAGGGGGGGTTAAATTCACCCCTCCACTTT
.,TRBV28,.,TRBJ2-7,CASSLELSYEQYF,TGTGCCAGCAGTTTGGAGTTATCCTACGAGCAGTACTTC
once,TRBV10-3,.,TRBJ2-7,CAISESGAGAGSYEQYF,TGTGCCATCAGTGAGTCGGGAGCAGGGGCAGGGTCCTACGAGCAGTACTTC
.,TRBV27,.,TRBJ1-5,CASSPGVDRVFSNQPQHF,TGTGCCAGCAGCCCCGGGGTGGACAGAGTATTTAGCAATCAGCCCCAGCATTTT
.,TRBV7-3,.,TRBJ2-7,CASSLEGGFSHEQYF,TGTGCCAGCAGCCTCGAGGGGGGGTTCTCCCACGAGCAGTACTTC
.,TRBV29-1,TRBD1,TRBJ1-1,CSVAGQGRTEAFF,TGCAGCGTTGCAGGACAGGGGCGAACTGAAGCTTTCTTT
.,TRBV30,.,TRBJ2-7,CAWTGGSYEQYF,TGTGCCTGGACAGGGGGGAGCTACGAGCAGTACTTC
.,TRBV19,TRBD2,TRBJ2-1,CASSIVTSGRGSYNEQFF,TGTGCCAGTAGTATAGTAACTAGCGGGAGGGGATCCTACAATGAGCAGTTCTTC
.,TRBV9,.,TRBJ2-7,CASSPGGLLYEQYF,TGTGCCAGCAGCCCAGGCGGGCTCCTCTACGAGCAGTACTTC
.,TRBV30,TRBD1,TRBJ1-2,CAGVDGTDYGYTF,TGTGCCGGAGTCGACGGGACAGACTATGGCTACACCTTC
.,TRBV28,TRBD2,TRBJ2-5,CASSLGLAGGQETQYF,TGTGCCAGCAGTTTAGGTCTAGCGGGAGGGCAAGAGACCCAGTACTTC
.,TRBV28,TRBD1,TRBJ1-1,CASSQQGRHTEAFF,TGTGCCAGCAGTCAACAGGGGCGCCACACTGAAGCTTTCTTT
.,TRBV27,.,TRBJ1-2,CARTGGNYGYTF,TGTGCCAGGACCGGGGGTAACTATGGCTACACCTTC
.,TRBV19,TRBD2,TRBJ2-7,CASTLRRAGDQGYEQYF,TGTGCCAGTACCCTTAGAAGAGCGGGGGACCAGGGCTACGAGCAGTACTTC
.,TRBV27,TRBD2,TRBJ2-5,CASSAAGGDQETQYF,TGTGCCAGCAGTGCAGCGGGGGGGGACCAAGAGACCCAGTACTTC
.,TRBV6-5,TRBD1,TRBJ2-7,CASSLRDRGYEQYF,TGTGCCAGCAGCCTCCGGGACAGGGGCTACGAGCAGTACTTC
few,TRBV5-1,TRBD2,TRBJ2-7,CASSPSASGTYEQYF,TGCGCCAGCAGCCCGTCGGCTAGCGGGACCTACGAGCAGTACTTC
few,TRBV27,TRBD1,TRBJ2-7,CASSFGDRGYEQYF,TGTGCCAGCAGTTTTGGGGACAGGGGCTACGAGCAGTACTTC
.,TRBV12-5,TRBD2,TRBJ2-1,CASGPGLAAYNEQFF,TGTGCTAGTGGTCCGGGACTAGCGGCCTACAATGAGCAGTTCTTC
.,TRBV11-3,.,TRBJ1-2,CASSLDLGAYGYTF,TGTGCCAGCAGCTTAGATCTTGGGGCCTATGGCTACACCTTC
many,TRBV6-1,.,TRBJ2-5,CASSEIGAQETQYF,TGTGCCAGCAGTGAAATTGGGGCCCAAGAGACCCAGTACTTC
few,TRBV5-1,TRBD1,TRBJ2-7,CASSRDRGFNEQYF,TGCGCCAGCAGCAGGGACAGGGGTTTCAACGAGCAGTACTTC
.,TRBV10-3,.,TRBJ1-5,CAISEGQGSNQPQHF,TGTGCCATCAGTGAAGGTCAGGGGAGCAATCAGCCCCAGCATTTT
few,TRBV11-3,TRBD2,TRBJ2-7,CASSPEGLAGVDEQYF,TGTGCCAGCAGCCCCGAGGGACTAGCGGGAGTGGACGAGCAGTACTTC
.,TRBV6-5,TRBD1,TRBJ2-7,CASKAGTGTYEQYF,TGTGCCAGCAAAGCCGGGACAGGCACCTACGAGCAGTACTTC